This T cell receptor beta chain was retrieved from a study of T cell responses to AZD1222 COVID-19 vaccine. Broader study findings: Spike was spanned by vaccine-associated CD4 TCRs, with dominance at 160-218 and 743-854.

The CDR3 runs 16 residues. V lost 1 base to trimming and J lost 0 bases, with 12 bases between them. Germline assignment: CDR1 SEHNR and CDR2 FQNEAQ (reference sequence). Assay used: immunoSEQ multiplex PCR; TCRdb lists only in-frame clones, some missing. The sample lists around 160,000 clones, approximately 94% occurring once. As to this clone: Its cognate antigen is unknown.

The rearrangement joins TRBV7-9 to TRBJ1-2, with D possibly TRBD1 on 5 matching bases. The TCR comes from an adult in good health. Specimen: peripheral blood, collected on day 0 of AZD1222 vaccination. For the CDR3, the DNA is TGTGCCAGCAGCTTAGATATCACAGGAGCTAACTATGGCTACACCTTC. It translates to CASSLDITGANYGYTF.